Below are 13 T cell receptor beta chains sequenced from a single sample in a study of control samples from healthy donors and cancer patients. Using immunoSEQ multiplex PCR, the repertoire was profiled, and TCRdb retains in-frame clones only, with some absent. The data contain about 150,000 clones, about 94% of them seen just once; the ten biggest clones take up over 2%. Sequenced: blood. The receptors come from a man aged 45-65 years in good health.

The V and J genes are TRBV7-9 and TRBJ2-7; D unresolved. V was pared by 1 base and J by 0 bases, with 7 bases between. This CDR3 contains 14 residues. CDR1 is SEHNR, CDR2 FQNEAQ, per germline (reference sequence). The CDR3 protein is CASSLGHTSYEQYF. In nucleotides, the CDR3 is TGTGCCAGCAGCTTAGGTCACACCTCCTACGAGCAGTACTTC.

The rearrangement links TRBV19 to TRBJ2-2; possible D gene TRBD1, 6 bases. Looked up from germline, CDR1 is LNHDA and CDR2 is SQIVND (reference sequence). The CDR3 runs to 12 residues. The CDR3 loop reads CATYPGAGELFF. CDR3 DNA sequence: TGTGCAACCTATCCAGGGGCCGGGGAGCTGTTTTTT.

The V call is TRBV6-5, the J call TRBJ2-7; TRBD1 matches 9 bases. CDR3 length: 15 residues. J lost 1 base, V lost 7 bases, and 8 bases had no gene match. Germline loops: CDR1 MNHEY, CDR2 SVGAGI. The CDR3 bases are TGTGCCAGCAAACGGGACAGGGAAGATTCCTACGAGCAGTACTTC. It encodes CASKRDREDSYEQYF.

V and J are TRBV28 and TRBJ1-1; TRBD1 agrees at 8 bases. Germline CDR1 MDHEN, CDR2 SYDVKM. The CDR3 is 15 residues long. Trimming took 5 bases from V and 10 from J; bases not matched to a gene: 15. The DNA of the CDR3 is TGTGCCAGCAGTCCCCAGGGGGCTCCGGGGTCGGGAGCTTTCTTT. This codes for CASSPQGAPGSGAFF.

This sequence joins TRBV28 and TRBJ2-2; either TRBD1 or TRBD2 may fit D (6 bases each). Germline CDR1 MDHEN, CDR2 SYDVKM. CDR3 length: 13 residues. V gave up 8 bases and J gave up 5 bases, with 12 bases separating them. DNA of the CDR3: TGTGCCAGCGTCCAGGGGAGGACCGGGGAGCTGTTTTTT. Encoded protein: CASVQGRTGELFF.

CDR3: CARSCTRLVNEQFF. CDR3 nucleotide sequence: TGTGCCAGAAGCTGCACTAGACTAGTCAATGAGCAGTTCTTC. The V and J genes are TRBV5-3 and TRBJ2-1; maybe TRBD2 (6 bases). TRBV5-3 falls under the ORF class, with uncertain function. The CDR3 totals 14 residues. V shed 3 bases and J shed 6 bases, with 13 bases lying between them.

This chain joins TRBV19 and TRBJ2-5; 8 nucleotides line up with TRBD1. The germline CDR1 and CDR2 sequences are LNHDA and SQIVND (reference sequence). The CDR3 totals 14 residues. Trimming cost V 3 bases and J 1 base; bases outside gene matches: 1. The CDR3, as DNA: TGTGCCAGTAGTATGGGACAGGCCCAAGAGACCCAGTACTTC. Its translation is CASSMGQAQETQYF.

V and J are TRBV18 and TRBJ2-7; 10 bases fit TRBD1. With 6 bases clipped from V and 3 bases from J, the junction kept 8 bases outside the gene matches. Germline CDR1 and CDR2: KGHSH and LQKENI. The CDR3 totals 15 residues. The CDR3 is CASSSGTGELYEQYF. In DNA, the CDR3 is TGTGCCAGCTCGTCCGGGACAGGGGAGCTCTACGAGCAGTACTTC.

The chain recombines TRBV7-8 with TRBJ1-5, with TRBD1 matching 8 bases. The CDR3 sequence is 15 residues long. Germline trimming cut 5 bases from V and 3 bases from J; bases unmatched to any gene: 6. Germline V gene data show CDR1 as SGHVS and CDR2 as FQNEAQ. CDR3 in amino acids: CASSPDRVANQPQHF. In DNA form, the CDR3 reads TGTGCCAGCAGCCCGGACAGGGTCGCCAATCAGCCCCAGCATTTT.

The CDR3 loop reads CASSLVVTGDNNEQFF. The DNA of the CDR3 is TGCGCCAGCAGCTTGGTAGTGACAGGGGACAACAATGAGCAGTTCTTC. This chain joins TRBV5-1 and TRBJ2-1; 8 nucleotides line up with TRBD1. Trimming removed 0 bases from V and 5 bases from J; junction bases left unmatched: 7. The CDR3 loop spans 16 amino acids. The germline V gene encodes CDR1 SGHRS and CDR2 YFSETQ.

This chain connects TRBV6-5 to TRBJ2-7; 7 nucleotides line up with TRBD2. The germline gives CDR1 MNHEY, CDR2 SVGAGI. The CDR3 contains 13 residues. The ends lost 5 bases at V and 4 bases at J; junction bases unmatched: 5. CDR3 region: CASSSRDYYEQYF. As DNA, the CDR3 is TGTGCCAGCAGTAGTCGGGACTATTACGAGCAGTACTTC.

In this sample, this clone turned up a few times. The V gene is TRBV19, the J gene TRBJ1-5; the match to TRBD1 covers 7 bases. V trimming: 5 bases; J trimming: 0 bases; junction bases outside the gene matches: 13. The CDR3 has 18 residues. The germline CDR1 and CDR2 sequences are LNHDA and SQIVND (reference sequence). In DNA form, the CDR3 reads TGTGCCAGTAGTCCCCGGGGGGACAGTGCAAATAGCAATCAGCCCCAGCATTTT. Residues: CASSPRGDSANSNQPQHF.

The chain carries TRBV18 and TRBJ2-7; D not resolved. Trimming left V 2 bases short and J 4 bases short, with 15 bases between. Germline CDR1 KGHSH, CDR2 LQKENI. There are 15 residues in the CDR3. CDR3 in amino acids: CASSPASQGHYEQYF. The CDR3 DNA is TGTGCCAGCTCACCAGCGTCCCAAGGTCATTACGAGCAGTACTTC.